These 22 T cell receptor beta chains came from one sample sequenced in a study of OX40 agonist ivuxolimab in advanced cancers. This table comes from immunoSEQ multiplex PCR, and its TCRdb copy is limited to in-frame clones, with some not included. The sample yields over 65,000 clones, 65% to 85% seen once. The material sequenced was CD4+ or CD8+ T cells sorted from blood, taken in a trial of the OX40 agonist ivuxolimab. These receptors all stem from an adult with an advanced solid tumor such as melanoma, head and neck, liver or kidney cancer.

The genes are TRBV7-6 and TRBJ1-2, with 12 positions matching TRBD1. Losses at the gene ends were 4 bases for V and 7 bases for J; bases not matched to a gene: 7. Looked up from germline, CDR1 is SGHVS and CDR2 is FNYEAQ. The CDR3 extends over 15 amino acids. Here the CDR3 DNA reads TGTGCCAGCAGCTCCGGGGGACAGGGGGCGGGTGGCTACACCTTC. Translation gives CASSSGGQGAGGYTF.

The V gene is TRBV28, the J gene TRBJ1-2; D may be TRBD1 (5 bases). Looked up from germline, CDR1 is MDHEN and CDR2 is SYDVKM. The CDR3 has 15 amino acids. V lost 2 bases and J 3 bases, leaving 13 bases between the germline ends. DNA of the CDR3: TGTGCCAGCAGTTTAAGGAGACAGCCTCACTATGGCTACACCTTC. Its translation is CASSLRRQPHYGYTF.

The V gene is TRBV11-2, the J gene TRBJ2-7; 9 nucleotides align to TRBD1. V shed 5 bases and J 5 bases; nucleotides not matched to a gene: 19. CDR3 length: 18 amino acids. From germline, CDR1 is SGHAT and CDR2 FQNNGV. CDR3 residues: CASSIRAGGGQGRHEQYF. The CDR3 coding sequence is TGTGCCAGCAGCATACGGGCAGGGGGCGGACAGGGGAGACACGAGCAGTACTTC.

This chain connects TRBV10-3 to TRBJ2-3; TRBD1 or TRBD2 may be the D gene (5 bases each). The germline gives CDR1 ENHRY, CDR2 SYGVKD. V lost 8 bases, J lost 6 bases, and 18 bases lay in between. CDR3 size: 14 residues. Written as DNA, the CDR3 is TGTGCCATCGGCGGCAGGGACGCCCCGGATACGCAGTATTTT. Its translation: CAIGGRDAPDTQYF.

This chain uses TRBV6-6 with TRBJ2-4; D uncertain. In germline, CDR1 is MNHNY, CDR2 SVGAGI (reference sequence). Trimming stripped 5 bases from V and 9 bases from J, with 17 bases between. The CDR3 spans 14 residues. The CDR3 is CASSPTLKEGIQYF. As DNA, the CDR3 is TGTGCCAGCAGTCCGACCCTCAAGGAAGGCATTCAGTACTTC.

The chain uses TRBV20-1 and TRBJ2-7; D may be TRBD1 (6 bases). V was cut by 6 bases and J by 5 bases, with 11 bases left in between. Germline CDR1 and CDR2: DFQATT and SNEGSKA (reference sequence). This CDR3 has 11 residues. The CDR3: CSASNRDEQYF. CDR3 bases: TGCAGTGCATCCAACAGGGACGAGCAGTACTTC.

The rearrangement joins TRBV6-7 to TRBJ2-3, with TRBD1 identical over 11 bases. TRBV6-7 is designated an ORF whose function remains uncertain. The CDR3 runs to 16 residues. After removal of 5 bases from V and 4 bases from J, the junction contained 8 bases not matched to a gene. The CDR3 spells CASSPGQGARSDTQYF. The CDR3 DNA follows: TGTGCCAGCAGTCCTGGACAGGGGGCGAGGTCAGATACGCAGTATTTT.

This clone was picked up a small number of times. This chain joins TRBV7-9 and TRBJ1-1; TRBD1 aligns across 8 bases. The J segment lost 5 bases and the V segment lost 6 bases, leaving 5 bases of the junction unmatched. The germline gives CDR1 SEHNR, CDR2 FQNEAQ (reference sequence). The CDR3 spans 13 residues. This chain's CDR3 is CASSWTGPTEAFF. The CDR3 DNA is TGTGCCAGCAGTTGGACAGGGCCTACTGAAGCTTTCTTT.

This clone was found once. This chain links TRBV6-5 with TRBJ2-3, with unresolved D. The germline V gene encodes CDR1 MNHEY and CDR2 SVGAGI. The CDR3 is made up of 14 amino acids. Trimming pared 2 bases from V and 1 base from J, leaving 7 bases between. CDR3 amino acids: CASSYLRGTDTQYF. The CDR3 nucleotides are TGTGCCAGCAGTTACCTGAGAGGCACAGATACGCAGTATTTT.

Points on this clone: Mismatch with germline at one junction end may stem from a read error. The J gene is TRBJ2-2, the V gene TRBV14; D is unresolved. Germline assignment: CDR1 SGHDN and CDR2 FVKESK. The CDR3 consists of 16 residues. The CDR3 region is CASSEERVRNTGELFF. The CDR3 DNA reads as TGTGCCAGCAGCGAAGAAAGGGTTAGGAACACCGGGGAGCTGTTTTTT.

J is TRBJ2-5 and V is TRBV14, with 7 bases that match TRBD2. The CDR3 totals 14 residues. Germline V gene sequence: CDR1 SGHDN, CDR2 FVKESK. V shed 1 base and J 5 bases; nucleotides not matched to a gene: 4. Here the CDR3 reads CASSQVLGGETQYF. The DNA of the CDR3 is TGTGCCAGCAGCCAAGTTTTGGGGGGGGAGACCCAGTACTTC.

In this sample, this clone turned up a few times. The chain links TRBV29-1 to TRBJ1-2, with no clear D. V was cut by 5 bases and J by 2 bases, with 9 bases left in between. This CDR3 has 12 residues. Germline values: CDR1 SQVTM, CDR2 ANQGSEA. In DNA, the CDR3 is TGCAGCGTTAAAGGCGGCAACTATGGCTACACCTTC. It is translated as CSVKGGNYGYTF.

The rearrangement joins TRBV19 to TRBJ1-1; 12 positions agree with TRBD1. The CDR3 loop spans 14 amino acids. Germline V gene data show CDR1 as LNHDA and CDR2 as SQIVND (reference sequence). V lost 6 bases, J lost 10 bases, and 9 bases stayed unmatched. Here the CDR3 reads CASRDHGTGGRAFF. DNA for the CDR3: TGTGCCAGTAGGGACCACGGGACAGGGGGCCGAGCTTTCTTT.

The CDR3 protein is CASSLDGADTGELFF. CDR3 sequence (DNA): TGTGCCAGCAGCTTAGACGGGGCCGACACCGGGGAGCTGTTTTTT. V gene TRBV7-9 combines with J gene TRBJ2-2, with D perhaps matching TRBD1 or TRBD2 (5 bases each). Trimming removed 1 base at V and 3 bases at J, with 9 bases between. The CDR3 is 15 residues long. CDR1 is SEHNR and CDR2 is FQNEAQ in the germline V gene (reference sequence).

The rearrangement joins TRBV4-2 to TRBJ2-3, with TRBD2 identical over 11 bases. J gave up 6 bases and V 1 base, and 9 bases lay outside the gene matches. Germline V gene data show CDR1 as LGHNA and CDR2 as YNFKEQ. The CDR3 totals 17 residues. CDR3 sequence reads: CASSQAGTSGLPDTQYF. CDR3 DNA sequence: TGTGCCAGCAGCCAAGCAGGGACTAGCGGACTGCCGGATACGCAGTATTTT.

The genes are TRBV5-1 and TRBJ1-2; the D is unclear. Germline-derived CDR1 and CDR2 are SGHRS and YFSETQ. There are 14 residues in the CDR3. Trimming removed 1 base from V and 6 bases from J, with 13 bases in between. The DNA for the CDR3 is TGCGCCAGCAGCTTGACTGGGAGGAGTAATGGCTACACCTTC. Translated, it gives CASSLTGRSNGYTF.

This clone was detected only a few times. The chain combines TRBV29-1 with TRBJ2-1; unclear D gene. This CDR3 spans 10 amino acids. Trimming took off 4 bases at V and 9 bases at J, with 7 bases between the two ends. CDR1 is SQVTM and CDR2 is ANQGSEA in the germline V gene. CDR3 amino acids: CSVGVGEQFF. The DNA for the CDR3 is TGCAGCGTTGGAGTCGGTGAGCAGTTCTTC.

This chain connects TRBV11-2 to TRBJ1-1; 9 bases match TRBD1. The V segment lost 1 base and the J segment 5 bases; nucleotides outside the gene matches: 2. CDR1 and CDR2 from the germline V gene are SGHAT and FQNNGV. The CDR3 runs to 14 residues. The CDR3 here is CASSLGQGGTEAFF. The CDR3 DNA reads as TGTGCCAGCAGCTTAGGACAGGGGGGAACTGAAGCTTTCTTT.

The J gene is TRBJ2-7, the V gene TRBV13, with D possibly being TRBD1 (6 bases). From germline, CDR1 is PRHDT and CDR2 FYEKMQ (reference sequence). V lost 4 bases to trimming and J lost 4 bases, with 11 bases between them. The CDR3 is 13 residues long. The CDR3 DNA reads as TGTGCCAGCAGCTCAACAGGGAGTTACGAGCAGTACTTC. Its protein product is CASSSTGSYEQYF.

A single count supports this clone. V gene TRBV28 combines with J gene TRBJ1-2; D remains ambiguous. Trimming took 5 bases from V and 0 from J, leaving 10 bases between them. The germline gives CDR1 MDHEN, CDR2 SYDVKM. CDR3 length equals 14 residues. CDR3 bases: TGTGCCAGCAGTCCGCCCCACACTAACTATGGCTACACCTTC. Encoded protein: CASSPPHTNYGYTF.

This clone was observed a handful of times. The rearrangement joins TRBV11-2 to TRBJ1-6; D is ambiguous. CDR1 and CDR2 from the germline V gene are SGHAT and FQNNGV. The ends were cut back, 0 bases at V and 10 bases at J, with 7 bases in the middle. The CDR3 runs 13 residues. CDR3 region: CASSLDPRSPLHF. The CDR3 DNA follows: TGTGCCAGCAGCTTAGACCCCAGGTCACCCCTCCACTTT.

V usage is TRBV7-3 and J usage is TRBJ1-1, with TRBD1 matching over 7 bases. Germline values: CDR1 SGHTA, CDR2 FQGTGA. CDR3 length equals 16 residues. Germline trimming cut 1 base from V and 1 base from J; bases unmatched to any gene: 6. CDR3 protein: CASSLNGGGANTEAFF. The CDR3 bases are TGTGCCAGCAGCTTAAATGGAGGGGGCGCGAACACTGAAGCTTTCTTT.